These 29 T cell receptor beta chains originate from one sample sequenced in a study of cytomegalovirus exposure and HLA in healthy donors (dated 2017 in TCRdb). The library was produced with the immunoSEQ multiplex PCR assay. Held by TCRdb, this immuneACCESS table contains in-frame sequences only and omits some clones. Under half of the omission traces to an unresolved V gene where checked; the cause of the rest is unknown. The sample includes more than 95,000 clones, with around 94% observed a single time. The ten largest account for roughly 1.2% of the sample. Sample: PBMCs. The receptors derive from a woman aged 18-30 years in good health and CMV-seronegative.

This sequence joins TRBV27 and TRBJ2-7; 13 bases map to TRBD2. V gave up 3 bases and J gave up 2 bases; unmatched junction bases: 10. CDR3 length equals 18 residues. Per the germline V gene, CDR1 is MNHEY and CDR2 is SMNVEV (reference sequence). The CDR3 sequence: CASSFYIPGLAGAYEQYF. The CDR3 region has the DNA TGTGCCAGCAGTTTCTACATACCCGGACTAGCGGGGGCCTACGAGCAGTACTTC.

The chain carries TRBV6-1 and TRBJ1-2; maybe TRBD1 (5 bases). CDR1 and CDR2 (germline): MNHNS, SASEGT. V lost 0 bases and J lost 8, with 10 bases in between. The CDR3 contains 13 residues. The CDR3 DNA reads as TGTGCCAGCAGTGAAGCAGGGGCTCGGGGCTACACCTTC. Translated: CASSEAGARGYTF.

The V gene is TRBV5-1, the J gene TRBJ1-1, with TRBD1 matching 8 bases. CDR1 SGHRS and CDR2 YFSETQ come from the germline V gene. CDR3 length: 16 residues. V was clipped by 3 bases and J by 0 bases; unmatched bases: 7. This CDR3 reads CASSSGQGNMNTEAFF. In DNA, the CDR3 is TGCGCCAGCAGCTCCGGACAGGGCAACATGAACACTGAAGCTTTCTTT.

J is TRBJ2-5 and V is TRBV28; 11 nucleotides match TRBD2. The germline CDR1 and CDR2 sequences are MDHEN and SYDVKM. V lost 5 bases, J lost 2 bases, and 10 bases stayed unmatched. The CDR3 totals 17 residues. The CDR3 DNA follows: TGTGCCAGCAGTGCTCACACTAGCGGGGGAGTTCAAGAGACCCAGTACTTC. Protein: CASSAHTSGGVQETQYF.

This chain links TRBV11-2 with TRBJ1-2, with D hard to call. V lost 0 bases and J lost 3, with 20 bases in between. CDR3 length: 18 residues. The germline V gene has CDR1 SGHAT and CDR2 FQNNGV. CDR3 nucleotides: TGTGCCAGCAGCTTAGAGCGGCTGGAACCCGGCCTCTACTATGGCTACACCTTC. It codes for CASSLERLEPGLYYGYTF. The full variable domain, completed using reference TRBV11-2 and TRBJ1-2, is EAGVAQSPRYKIIEKRQSVAFWCNPISGHATLYWYQQILGQGPKLLIQFQNNGVVDDSQLPKDRFSAERLKGVDSTLKIQPAKLEDSAVYLCASSLERLEPGLYYGYTFGSGTRLTVV.

The chain links TRBV5-1 to TRBJ1-3; D uncertain. Per germline, CDR1 SGHRS and CDR2 YFSETQ. V lost 3 bases and J 1 base, leaving 8 bases between the germline ends. The CDR3 length is 14 residues. The DNA for the CDR3 is TGCGCCAGCAGCTACTTTGCTTCTGGAAACACCATATATTTT. Translated: CASSYFASGNTIYF.

This chain uses TRBV11-2 with TRBJ2-1; 8 bases line up with TRBD2. V lost 4 bases to trimming and J lost 9 bases; unmatched junction nucleotides: 8. Germline CDR1 reads SGHAT; CDR2 reads FQNNGV. CDR3 length equals 14 residues. CDR3 loop: CASSSPAGVAEQFF. The CDR3, as DNA: TGTGCCAGCAGCTCCCCAGCGGGAGTAGCTGAGCAGTTCTTC.

The gene calls are TRBV2 and TRBJ1-1, with 8 bases fitting TRBD1. Germline trimming cut 0 bases from V and 10 bases from J; bases unmatched to any gene: 10. The CDR3 loop spans 15 amino acids. Germline V CDR1 and CDR2: SNHLY, FYNNEI. Here the CDR3 DNA reads TGTGCCAGCAGTGAAGCTTTCCCAGGGGGCCTGAGAGCTTTCTTT. Its translation: CASSEAFPGGLRAFF.

This clone was seen just once. V gene TRBV7-6 combines with J gene TRBJ2-1; the D gene is possibly TRBD2 (5 bases). V lost 4 bases to trimming and J lost 10 bases, with 20 bases between them. CDR1 is SGHVS, CDR2 FNYEAQ, per germline. This CDR3 comprises 15 residues. The CDR3 loop reads CASSSTTFDGEEQFF. The CDR3 bases are TGTGCCAGCAGCTCGACTACCTTCGACGGGGAGGAGCAGTTCTTC.

V gene TRBV5-1 combines with J gene TRBJ2-5; D is uncertain. Germline V gene data show CDR1 as SGHRS and CDR2 as YFSETQ. The CDR3 covers 14 residues. Trimming removed 1 base at V and 2 bases at J, with 9 bases between. This CDR3 is CASSLTIMQETQYF. CDR3 bases: TGCGCCAGCAGCTTGACAATCATGCAAGAGACCCAGTACTTC.

The chain links TRBV5-1 to TRBJ2-3, with TRBD2 matching 16 bases. The CDR3 length is 16 residues. V shed 4 bases, J shed 5 bases, and the junction held 4 bases outside the gene matches. Per germline, CDR1 SGHRS and CDR2 YFSETQ. This CDR3 is CASSKGLAGGGDTQYF. CDR3 nucleotides: TGCGCCAGCAGCAAGGGACTAGCGGGGGGGGGAGATACGCAGTATTTT.

The chain is built from TRBV6-5 and TRBJ2-3, with a tentative D call TRBD1 (6 bases). This CDR3 is 13 amino acids long. Germline values: CDR1 MNHEY, CDR2 SVGAGI. Trimming took off 6 bases at V and 5 bases at J, with 12 bases between the two ends. CDR3 in amino acids: CASRKTGRDTQYF. The CDR3 DNA is TGTGCCAGCAGAAAAACAGGGAGAGATACGCAGTATTTT.

This chain uses TRBV5-4 with TRBJ1-2, with 12 bases identical to TRBD1. CDR3 length: 17 residues. Germline assignment: CDR1 SGHNT and CDR2 YYREEE (reference sequence). Trimming cost V 0 bases and J 4 bases; bases outside gene matches: 7. The CDR3 loop reads CASSLGGTGGLLYGYTF. CDR3 bases: TGTGCCAGCAGCTTGGGTGGGACAGGGGGCCTTCTCTATGGCTACACCTTC.

A single count supports this clone. The chain joins TRBV5-1 to TRBJ2-5; unclear D gene. Per germline, CDR1 SGHRS and CDR2 YFSETQ. This CDR3 has 15 residues. The germline V and J ends were trimmed by 0 bases and 5 bases, with 14 bases remaining between them. The CDR3, as DNA: TGCGCCAGCAGCTTGGTTTTTGCGCCGAAGGAGACCCAGTACTTC. It is translated as CASSLVFAPKETQYF.

This sequence joins TRBV5-4 and TRBJ1-1; D is uncertain. Deletions cut 1 base from V and 14 bases from J, with 24 bases between. Germline V gene data show CDR1 as SGHNT and CDR2 as YYREEE (reference sequence). This CDR3 is 15 amino acids long. Here the CDR3 DNA reads TGTGCCAGCAGCTTGTCTCCGGGAGGCAACAGAACCCCCTTCTTT. It specifies CASSLSPGGNRTPFF.

The rearrangement uses TRBV5-4 and TRBJ2-4; 8 bases line up with TRBD1. Per germline, CDR1 SGHNT and CDR2 YYREEE (reference sequence). V dropped 4 bases and J dropped 8; count of bases not matched to a gene: 11. The CDR3 loop spans 15 amino acids. CDR3 in amino acids: CASSPRQGIQDIQYF. CDR3 coding DNA: TGTGCCAGCAGCCCTCGACAGGGGATCCAGGACATTCAGTACTTC.

The chain employs TRBV25-1 and TRBJ2-5; TRBD1 matches at 8 bases. J gave up 4 bases and V 8 bases, and 3 bases lay outside the gene matches. Per germline, CDR1 MGHDK and CDR2 SYGVNS. CDR3 length equals 12 residues. This CDR3 is CASPDRGETQYF. In DNA, the CDR3 is TGTGCCAGCCCCGACAGGGGAGAGACCCAGTACTTC.

This clone was picked up one time. The chain is built from TRBV28 and TRBJ2-7, with D tentatively TRBD2 (5 bases). Trimming pared 6 bases from V and 6 bases from J, leaving 9 bases between. The CDR3 has 11 residues. CDR1 MDHEN and CDR2 SYDVKM come from the germline V gene. For the CDR3, the DNA is TGTGCCAGCAGAGAAGGGAGCGAGCAGTACTTC. Protein sequence: CASREGSEQYF.

The chain carries TRBV7-2 and TRBJ2-6; 7 positions agree with TRBD1. CDR1 SGHTA and CDR2 FQGNSA come from the germline V gene. This CDR3 has 16 amino acids. Trimming cost V 0 bases and J 2 bases; bases outside gene matches: 1. CDR3 nucleotides: TGTGCCAGCAGCTTAGCGACAGGGCCTGGGGCCAACGTCCTGACTTTC. It specifies CASSLATGPGANVLTF.

This CDR3 is CASRETSGYGYTF. CDR3 nucleotide sequence: TGTGCCAGCAGAGAGACTTCCGGATATGGCTACACCTTC. This chain joins TRBV28 and TRBJ1-2, with D hard to call. This CDR3 has 13 amino acids. Per the germline V gene, CDR1 is MDHEN and CDR2 is SYDVKM. The ends were cut back, 6 bases at V and 5 bases at J, with 13 bases in the middle.

This chain uses TRBV7-9 with TRBJ2-5; 10 nucleotides agree with TRBD1. CDR1 is SEHNR, CDR2 FQNEAQ, per germline (reference sequence). The CDR3 consists of 14 residues. V was pared by 11 bases and J by 2 bases, with 8 bases of the junction left unmatched. CDR3 sequence: CAGQGDRSQETQYF. As DNA, the CDR3 is TGTGCCGGACAGGGGGACAGATCGCAAGAGACCCAGTACTTC.

The gene calls are TRBV9 and TRBJ1-2, with D uncertain. The ends were cut back, 4 bases at V and 3 bases at J, with 10 bases in the middle. The germline V gene has CDR1 SGDLS and CDR2 YYNGEE. This CDR3 region has 13 residues. The CDR3 protein is CASSPAADYGYTF. The CDR3 bases are TGTGCCAGCAGCCCCGCAGCGGACTATGGCTACACCTTC.

The chain has TRBV7-9 and TRBJ2-7; 7 nucleotides align to TRBD2. The CDR3 extends over 19 amino acids. V lost 1 base and J lost 0; bases outside the gene matches: 15. Looked up from germline, CDR1 is SEHNR and CDR2 is FQNEAQ (reference sequence). The DNA for the CDR3 is TGTGCCAGCAGCTTAGGTGTCGGGAGGACTGGCGGACGCTCCTACGAGCAGTACTTC. It encodes CASSLGVGRTGGRSYEQYF.

The chain employs TRBV28 and TRBJ1-5; D unclear. Between the trimmed V and J ends, which lost 6 bases and 0 bases, there was a span of 9 bases. The CDR3 has 14 amino acids. Germline assignment: CDR1 MDHEN and CDR2 SYDVKM. The CDR3 DNA follows: TGTGCCAGCAGCCCGGGTGATAGCAATCAGCCCCAGCATTTT. This sequence encodes CASSPGDSNQPQHF.

The gene calls are TRBV4-2 and TRBJ2-1; possible D gene TRBD2, 6 bases. Germline CDR1 and CDR2: LGHNA and YNFKEQ. This CDR3 is 17 amino acids long. V was pared by 1 base and J by 0 bases, with 13 bases between. In DNA, the CDR3 is TGTGCCAGCAGCCAAGTCCCTAGCGTAAGCTCCTACAATGAGCAGTTCTTC. This encodes CASSQVPSVSSYNEQFF.

The V gene is TRBV28, the J gene TRBJ2-7, with 7 bases that match TRBD2. V lost 4 bases to trimming and J lost 9 bases; unmatched junction nucleotides: 3. Germline CDR1 is MDHEN and CDR2 is SYDVKM. There are 11 residues in the CDR3. CDR3 DNA sequence: TGTGCCAGCAGTTGGGGGGGGGTGCAGTACTTC. It codes for CASSWGGVQYF.

The chain carries TRBV28 and TRBJ1-1; a possible D gene is TRBD1 (6 bases). The V end lost 6 bases, the J end lost 3 bases, and 17 bases lay between the germline ends. Germline V gene lookup returns CDR1 MDHEN and CDR2 SYDVKM. This CDR3 is 15 amino acids long. For the CDR3, the DNA is TGTGCCAGCAGATATAAGGACAGATCATACACTGAAGCTTTCTTT. Residues: CASRYKDRSYTEAFF. Drawing the rest from reference TRBV28 and TRBJ1-1, the complete variable domain is DVKVTQSSRYLVKRTGEKVFLECVQDMDHENMFWYRQDPGLGLRLIYFSYDVKMKEKGDIPEGYSVSREKKERFSLILESASTNQTSMYLCASRYKDRSYTEAFFGQGTRLTVV.

This clone was seen once. In nucleotides, the CDR3 is TGTGCCAGCAGTTACTCCGGGACAGGGGGTGAAAAACTGTTTTTT. Translation: CASSYSGTGGEKLFF. The chain employs TRBV6-5 and TRBJ1-4; 11 bases fit TRBD1. The CDR3 sequence is 15 residues long. V was clipped by 0 bases and J by 7 bases; unmatched bases: 1. The V gene's germline CDR1 is MNHEY and CDR2 SVGAGI.

The CDR3 nucleotides are TGTGCCAGCAGCGTAGGCATGATAGGGACTTCAGGGAGTGGCTACACCTTC. Amino acid sequence: CASSVGMIGTSGSGYTF. The chain employs TRBV9 and TRBJ1-2; tentative D call: TRBD1 (5 bases). This CDR3 contains 17 residues. The germline V and J ends were trimmed by 0 bases and 7 bases, with 22 bases remaining between them. Looked up from germline, CDR1 is SGDLS and CDR2 is YYNGEE.